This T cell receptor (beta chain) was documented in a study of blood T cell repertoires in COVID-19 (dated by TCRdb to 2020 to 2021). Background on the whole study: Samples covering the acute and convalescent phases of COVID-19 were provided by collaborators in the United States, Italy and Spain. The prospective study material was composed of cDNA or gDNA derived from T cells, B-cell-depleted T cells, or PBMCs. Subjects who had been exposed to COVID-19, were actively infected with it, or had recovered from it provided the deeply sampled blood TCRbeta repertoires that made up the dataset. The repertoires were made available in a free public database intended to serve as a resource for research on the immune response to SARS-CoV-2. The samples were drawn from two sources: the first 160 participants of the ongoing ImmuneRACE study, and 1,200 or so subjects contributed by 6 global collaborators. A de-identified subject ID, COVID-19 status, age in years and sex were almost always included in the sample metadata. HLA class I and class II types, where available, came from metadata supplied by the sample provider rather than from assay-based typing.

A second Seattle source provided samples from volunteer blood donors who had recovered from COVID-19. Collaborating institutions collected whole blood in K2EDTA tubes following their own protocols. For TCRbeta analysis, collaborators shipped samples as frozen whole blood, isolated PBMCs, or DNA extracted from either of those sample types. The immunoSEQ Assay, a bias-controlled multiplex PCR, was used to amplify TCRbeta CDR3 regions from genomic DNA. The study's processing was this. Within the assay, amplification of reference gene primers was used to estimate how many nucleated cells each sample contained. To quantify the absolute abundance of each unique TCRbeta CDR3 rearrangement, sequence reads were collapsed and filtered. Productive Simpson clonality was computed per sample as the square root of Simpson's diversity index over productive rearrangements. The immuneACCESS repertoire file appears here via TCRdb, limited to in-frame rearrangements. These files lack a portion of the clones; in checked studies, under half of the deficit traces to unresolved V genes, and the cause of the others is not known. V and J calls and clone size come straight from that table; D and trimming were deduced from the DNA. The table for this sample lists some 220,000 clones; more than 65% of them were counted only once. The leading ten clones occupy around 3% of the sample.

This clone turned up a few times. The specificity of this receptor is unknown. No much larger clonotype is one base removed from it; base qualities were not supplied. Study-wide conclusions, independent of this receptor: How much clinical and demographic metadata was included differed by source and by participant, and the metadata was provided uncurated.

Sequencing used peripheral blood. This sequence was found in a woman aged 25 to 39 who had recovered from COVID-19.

Read as DNA, the sequence is TGTGCCAGCAGTGAGATGACAGGGTTCAGAAACACCATATATTTT. It translates to CASSEMTGFRNTIYF. Recombination joined TRBV6-1 with TRBJ1-3, and TRBD1 aligns with 7 junction nucleotides. The junction shows trimming of 3 bases on V and 5 bases on J, and the gene matches do not reach 7 bases of it. The CDR3 spans 15 residues, from the cysteine through the phenylalanine. Solely the CDR3 DNA is kept, with 45 bases framed from the first base. The germline V gene sets CDR1 to MNHNS and CDR2 to SASEGT.